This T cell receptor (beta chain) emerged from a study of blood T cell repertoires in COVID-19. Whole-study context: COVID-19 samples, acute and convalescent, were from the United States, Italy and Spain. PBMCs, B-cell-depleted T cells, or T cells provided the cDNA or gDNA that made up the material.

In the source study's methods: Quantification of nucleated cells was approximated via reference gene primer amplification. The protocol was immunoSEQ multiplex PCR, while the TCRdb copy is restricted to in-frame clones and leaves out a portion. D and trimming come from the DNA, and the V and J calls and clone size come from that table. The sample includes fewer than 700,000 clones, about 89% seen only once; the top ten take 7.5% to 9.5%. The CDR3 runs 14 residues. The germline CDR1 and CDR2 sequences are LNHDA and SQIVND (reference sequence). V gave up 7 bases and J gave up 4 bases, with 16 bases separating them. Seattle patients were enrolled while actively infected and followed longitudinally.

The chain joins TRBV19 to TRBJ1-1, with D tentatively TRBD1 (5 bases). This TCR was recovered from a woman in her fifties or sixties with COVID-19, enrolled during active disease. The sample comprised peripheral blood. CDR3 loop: CASTSGPAGTEAFF. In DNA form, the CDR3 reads TGTGCCAGTACCTCAGGGCCGGCAGGCACTGAAGCTTTCTTT.